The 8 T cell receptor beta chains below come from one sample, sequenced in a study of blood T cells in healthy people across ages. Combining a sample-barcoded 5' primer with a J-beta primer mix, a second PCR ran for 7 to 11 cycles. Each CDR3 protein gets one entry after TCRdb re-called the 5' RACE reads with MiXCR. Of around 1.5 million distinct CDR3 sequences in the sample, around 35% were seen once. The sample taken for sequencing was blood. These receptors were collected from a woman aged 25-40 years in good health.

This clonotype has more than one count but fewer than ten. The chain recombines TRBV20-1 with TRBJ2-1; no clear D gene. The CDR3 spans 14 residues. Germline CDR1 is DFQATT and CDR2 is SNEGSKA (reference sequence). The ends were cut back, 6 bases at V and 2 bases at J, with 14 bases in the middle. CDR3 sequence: CSAQEGSTYNEQFF. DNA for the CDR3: TGCAGTGCGCAGGAAGGGTCTACCTACAATGAGCAGTTCTTC.

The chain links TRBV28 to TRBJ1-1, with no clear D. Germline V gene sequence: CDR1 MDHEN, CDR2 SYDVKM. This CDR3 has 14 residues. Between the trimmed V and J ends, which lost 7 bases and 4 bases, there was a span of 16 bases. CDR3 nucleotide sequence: TGTGCCAGCACCTCCGCCCCGGGCGGCACTGAAGCTTTCTTT. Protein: CASTSAPGGTEAFF.

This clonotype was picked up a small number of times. The CDR3: CASSPTRGLARNSPLHF. DNA of the CDR3: TGTGCCAGCAGCCCTACCAGGGGGTTGGCGAGGAATTCACCCCTCCACTTT. V gene TRBV6-2 or TRBV6-3 combines with J gene TRBJ1-6, with TRBD1 matching over 7 bases. This CDR3 has 17 residues. Per the germline V gene, CDR1 is MNHEY and CDR2 is SVGEGT. The V gene end was trimmed by 6 bases and the J gene end by 7 bases; junction bases not matched to a gene: 15.

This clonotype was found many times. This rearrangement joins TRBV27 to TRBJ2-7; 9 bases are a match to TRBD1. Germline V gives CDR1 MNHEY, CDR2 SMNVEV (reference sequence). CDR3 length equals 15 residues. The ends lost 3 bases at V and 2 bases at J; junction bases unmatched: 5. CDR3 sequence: CASSLRTGAPYEQYF. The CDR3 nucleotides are TGTGCCAGCAGTTTGAGGACAGGGGCTCCCTACGAGCAGTACTTC.

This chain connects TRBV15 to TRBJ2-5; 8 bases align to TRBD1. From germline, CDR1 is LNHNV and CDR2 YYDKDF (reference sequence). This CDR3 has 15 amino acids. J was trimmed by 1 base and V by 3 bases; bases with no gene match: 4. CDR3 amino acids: CATSRDRVSQETQYF. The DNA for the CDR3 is TGTGCCACCAGCAGGGACAGGGTCTCCCAAGAGACCCAGTACTTC.

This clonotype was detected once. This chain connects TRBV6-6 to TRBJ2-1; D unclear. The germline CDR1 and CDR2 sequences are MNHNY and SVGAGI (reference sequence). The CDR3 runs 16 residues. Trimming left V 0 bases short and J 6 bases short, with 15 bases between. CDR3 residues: CASSYSRTAFFNEQFF. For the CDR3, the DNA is TGTGCCAGCAGTTACTCGAGAACAGCCTTTTTCAATGAGCAGTTCTTC.

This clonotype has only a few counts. CDR3 DNA sequence: TGTGCCAGCAGCTCCAGGGTTCGGACTGAAGCTTTCTTT. The encoded protein is CASSSRVRTEAFF. The rearrangement joins TRBV9 to TRBJ1-1, with D tentatively TRBD1 (5 bases). CDR3 length: 13 residues. The germline V gene encodes CDR1 SGDLS and CDR2 YYNGEE. Trimming took off 4 bases at V and 5 bases at J, with 12 bases between the two ends.

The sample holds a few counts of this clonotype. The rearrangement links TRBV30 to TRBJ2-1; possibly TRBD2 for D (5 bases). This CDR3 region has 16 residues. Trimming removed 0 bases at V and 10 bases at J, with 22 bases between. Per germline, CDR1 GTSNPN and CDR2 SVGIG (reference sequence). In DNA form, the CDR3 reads TGTGCCTGGAGTGTAACCTCCGCCCGCTTTACTAGGGAGCAGTTCTTC. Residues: CAWSVTSARFTREQFF.